Below, 30 T cell receptor beta chains from the same sample are listed, as sequenced in a study of cytotoxic CD8 clonotypes in ibrutinib-treated CLL. Assay used: immunoSEQ multiplex PCR; TCRdb lists only in-frame clones, some missing. Here the sample spans around 160,000 clones, more than 70% being singletons. The source material was PBMCs, sampled at disease progression, from a patient treated with ibrutinib. These receptors were taken from a human donor with chronic lymphocytic leukemia.

The chain carries TRBV11-3 and TRBJ2-1, with D perhaps matching TRBD2 (6 bases). This CDR3 region has 13 residues. Germline values: CDR1 SGHNT, CDR2 YENEEA. V was shortened by 5 bases and J by 5 bases, with 10 bases between the two germline ends. The CDR3 is CASSPGLNNEQFF. The CDR3 DNA reads TGTGCCAGCAGCCCAGGACTAAACAATGAGCAGTTCTTC.

This clone was observed a handful of times. V usage is TRBV10-3 and J usage is TRBJ2-5; TRBD2 might be the D (6 bases). The CDR3 consists of 15 residues. Per the germline V gene, CDR1 is ENHRY and CDR2 is SYGVKD. Trimming removed 2 bases from V and 0 bases from J, with 10 bases in between. The CDR3 sequence: CAISEGGLNQETQYF. The CDR3 coding sequence is TGTGCCATCAGTGAGGGCGGACTAAACCAAGAGACCCAGTACTTC.

For the CDR3, the DNA is TGTGCCAGCAGTGGAGATCGAGCATACGAGCAGTACTTC. This translates into CASSGDRAYEQYF. The genes are TRBV9 and TRBJ2-7; D gene uncertain. Per germline, CDR1 SGDLS and CDR2 YYNGEE. The CDR3 extends over 13 amino acids. Trimming pared 5 bases from V and 4 bases from J, leaving 13 bases between.

The V call is TRBV11-3, the J call TRBJ2-7, with 7 bases aligning to TRBD2. The CDR3 totals 15 residues. Trimming took 7 bases from V and 3 from J; bases not matched to a gene: 12. Germline V gene sequence: CDR1 SGHNT, CDR2 YENEEA. The DNA of the CDR3 is TGTGCCAGCACCCAGGGTCCGGGACTAAACTACGAGCAGTACTTC. This codes for CASTQGPGLNYEQYF. The full variable domain, rest sourced from reference TRBV11-3 and TRBJ2-7, is EAGVVQSPRYKIIEKKQPVAFWCNPISGHNTLYWYLQNLGQGPELLIRYENEEAVDDSQLPKDRFSAERLKGVDSTLKIQPAELGDSAVYLCASTQGPGLNYEQYFGPGTRLTVT.

CDR3 sequence: CASSLGRVSYEQYF. CDR3 sequence (DNA): TGTGCCAGCAGCCTGGGCAGGGTGTCCTACGAGCAGTACTTC. This chain joins TRBV16 and TRBJ2-7; maybe TRBD1 (5 bases). CDR1 is KGHSY, CDR2 FQNENV, per germline. Trimming took off 4 bases at V and 1 base at J, with 11 bases between the two ends. The CDR3 extends over 14 amino acids.

The chain carries TRBV27 and TRBJ1-3; no reliable D call. Germline V gene lookup returns CDR1 MNHEY and CDR2 SMNVEV (reference sequence). Trimming took 3 bases from V and 0 from J, leaving 6 bases between them. This CDR3 region has 14 residues. The CDR3 nucleotides are TGTGCCAGCAGTTTTTATAGCTCTGGAAACACCATATATTTT. It translates to CASSFYSSGNTIYF.

The gene calls are TRBV6-1 and TRBJ2-5; 13 positions agree with TRBD2. The CDR3 has 16 amino acids. Germline lookup yields CDR1 MNHNS and CDR2 SASEGT. V dropped 4 bases and J dropped 1; count of bases not matched to a gene: 3. The CDR3: CASSARLAGGQETQYF. The CDR3 DNA reads TGTGCCAGCAGTGCACGACTAGCGGGAGGCCAAGAGACCCAGTACTTC.

This chain joins TRBV2 and TRBJ2-7; 9 bases agree with TRBD1. Germline trimming cut 8 bases from V and 7 bases from J; bases unmatched to any gene: 12. CDR1 and CDR2 from the germline V gene are SNHLY and FYNNEI. The CDR3 covers 14 residues. The CDR3 DNA follows: TGTGCCAGCGAAGGGAGGACAGGGGCCCTGGAGCAGTACTTC. Amino acid sequence: CASEGRTGALEQYF. Together with reference TRBV2 and TRBJ2-7, the CDR3 gives the full variable domain: EPEVTQTPSHQVTQMGQEVILRCVPISNHLYFYWYRQILGQKVEFLVSFYNNEISEKSEIFDDQFSVERPDGSNFTLKIRSTKLEDSAMYFCASEGRTGALEQYFGPGTRLTVT.

Only one count was recorded for this clone. CDR3 in amino acids: CASSLQLRADTQYF. In DNA form, the CDR3 reads TGTGCCAGCAGCTTGCAGCTGAGAGCAGATACGCAGTATTTT. This chain uses TRBV7-8 with TRBJ2-3; D gene uncertain. Germline V gene lookup returns CDR1 SGHVS and CDR2 FQNEAQ. The V end lost 3 bases, the J end lost 4 bases, and 11 bases lay between the germline ends. The CDR3 has 14 amino acids.

This clone was found a few times. This chain uses TRBV25-1 with TRBJ1-5; D is ambiguous. The ends were cut back, 3 bases at V and 7 bases at J, with 13 bases in the middle. This CDR3 has 14 amino acids. The germline CDR1 and CDR2 sequences are MGHDK and SYGVNS. The CDR3 sequence is CASSDGEWNQPQHF. DNA for the CDR3: TGTGCCAGCAGTGATGGGGAGTGGAACCAGCCCCAGCATTTT.

The chain combines TRBV6-1 with TRBJ2-1; TRBD2 matches at 8 bases. The ends lost 8 bases at V and 0 bases at J; junction bases unmatched: 6. The germline gives CDR1 MNHNS, CDR2 SASEGT. This CDR3 comprises 15 residues. CDR3 region: CASSRRGGSYNEQFF. The CDR3 DNA reads as TGTGCCAGCTCAAGACGGGGGGGCTCCTACAATGAGCAGTTCTTC.

This rearrangement joins TRBV7-9 to TRBJ1-1; D not resolved. The germline V gene encodes CDR1 SEHNR and CDR2 FQNEAQ (reference sequence). This CDR3 is built from 15 residues. V lost 5 bases, J lost 0 bases, and 13 bases lay in between. The CDR3: CASSPMWLLNTEAFF. In DNA, the CDR3 is TGTGCCAGCAGCCCGATGTGGCTCCTGAACACTGAAGCTTTCTTT. Filled out from reference TRBV7-9 and TRBJ1-1, the complete variable domain reads DTGVSQNPRHKITKRGQNVTFRCDPISEHNRLYWYRQTLGQGPEFLTYFQNEAQLEKSRLLSDRFSAERPKGSFSTLEIQRTEQGDSAMYLCASSPMWLLNTEAFFGQGTRLTVV.

In this sample, this clone turned up a few times. The chain links TRBV9 to TRBJ2-7; possibly TRBD1 for D (6 bases). The germline V gene encodes CDR1 SGDLS and CDR2 YYNGEE. Trimming cost V 4 bases and J 1 base, with 12 bases left between them. The CDR3 runs 14 residues. CDR3 sequence reads: CASSHGQSSYEQYF. The CDR3 region has the DNA TGTGCCAGCAGCCACGGACAGTCTTCCTACGAGCAGTACTTC.

This clone has just a few counts. This chain uses TRBV6-6 with TRBJ2-2, with D possibly TRBD1 on 6 matching bases. The germline gives CDR1 MNHNY, CDR2 SVGAGI (reference sequence). Trimming cost V 0 bases and J 2 bases, with 10 bases left between them. The CDR3 is 16 residues long. DNA for the CDR3: TGTGCCAGCAGTTACTCTCGGACAGCAAACACCGGGGAGCTGTTTTTT. This codes for CASSYSRTANTGELFF.

The chain uses TRBV30 and TRBJ1-5; 10 bases map to TRBD1. V lost 2 bases and J lost 3; bases outside the gene matches: 7. The CDR3 has 16 amino acids. Germline CDR1 is GTSNPN and CDR2 is SVGIG (reference sequence). The CDR3 coding sequence is TGTGCCTGGAGTCCGGGACAGGGGACGTACAATCAGCCCCAGCATTTT. Its translation: CAWSPGQGTYNQPQHF.

The table lists this clone with a count of one. CDR3 region: CASSLVGGYTEAFF. CDR3 nucleotides: TGTGCCTCCAGTTTGGTCGGGGGGTACACTGAAGCTTTCTTT. This chain links TRBV27 with TRBJ1-1, with a possible D match to TRBD1 (5 bases). Germline V CDR1 and CDR2: MNHEY, SMNVEV (reference sequence). CDR3 length: 14 residues. Trimming removed 11 bases at V and 3 bases at J, with 19 bases between.

The V gene is TRBV6-1, the J gene TRBJ1-5; 9 nucleotides match TRBD1. V lost 3 bases to trimming and J lost 1 base; unmatched junction nucleotides: 4. CDR1 is MNHNS, CDR2 SASEGT, per germline. The CDR3 is 16 amino acids. CDR3 coding DNA: TGTGCCAGCAGTGATACGGGACAGGGAAGCAATCAGCCCCAGCATTTT. Encoded protein: CASSDTGQGSNQPQHF.

The chain uses TRBV27 and TRBJ2-1; no definite D call. CDR3 length: 13 amino acids. With 5 bases removed from V and 3 bases from J, the gap between germline ends came to 8 bases. Germline CDR1 reads MNHEY; CDR2 reads SMNVEV (reference sequence). In DNA, the CDR3 is TGTGCCAGCAGTACACCGATCTACAATGAGCAGTTCTTC. This translates into CASSTPIYNEQFF.

V gene TRBV30 combines with J gene TRBJ2-7; 8 nucleotides line up with TRBD2. This CDR3 has 15 residues. With 1 base clipped from V and 7 bases from J, the junction kept 12 bases outside the gene matches. CDR1 GTSNPN and CDR2 SVGIG come from the germline V gene (reference sequence). The CDR3 DNA sequence: TGTGCCTGGAGTGCCCGCGGGAGGCCCAGTCAGGAGCAGTACTTC. This codes for CAWSARGRPSQEQYF. Looking up the rest from reference TRBV30 and TRBJ2-7 gives the full variable domain: SQTIHQWPATLVQPVGSPLSLECTVEGTSNPNLYWYRQAAGRGLQLLFYSVGIGQISSEVPQNLSASRPQDRQFILSSKKLLLSDSGFYLCAWSARGRPSQEQYFGPGTRLTVT.

V is TRBV5-4 and J is TRBJ2-5, with TRBD1 identical over 9 bases. The CDR3 spans 15 residues. Germline V lookup: CDR1 SGHNT, CDR2 YYREEE (reference sequence). J was trimmed by 7 bases and V by 0 bases; bases with no gene match: 7. This chain's CDR3 is CASSLDRGLLGTQYF. The CDR3, as DNA: TGTGCCAGCAGCTTGGACAGGGGGCTATTAGGGACCCAGTACTTC. The variable domain in full, completed from reference TRBV5-4 and TRBJ2-5, reads ETGVTQSPTHLIKTRGQQVTLRCSSQSGHNTVSWYQQALGQGPQFIFQYYREEENGRGNFPPRFSGLQFPNYSSELNVNALELDDSALYLCASSLDRGLLGTQYFGPGTRLLVL.

In this sample, this clone turned up a few times. The V and J genes are TRBV7-2 and TRBJ2-5, with 7 bases identical to TRBD2. Germline V gene sequence: CDR1 SGHTA, CDR2 FQGNSA. This CDR3 spans 17 amino acids. V lost 3 bases to trimming and J lost 5 bases; unmatched junction nucleotides: 15. In DNA form, the CDR3 reads TGTGCCAGCAGCTTTTTGTATTCGGCGGGAGCGTACGAGACCCAGTACTTC. Translation: CASSFLYSAGAYETQYF. Variable domain in full (rest from reference TRBV7-2 and TRBJ2-5): GAGVSQSPSNKVTEKGKDVELRCDPISGHTALYWYRQSLGQGLEFLIYFQGNSAPDKSGLPSDRFSAERTGGSVSTLTIQRTQQEDSAVYLCASSFLYSAGAYETQYFGPGTRLLVL.

The rearrangement links TRBV5-1 to TRBJ2-1; a possible D gene is TRBD2 (7 bases). Per germline, CDR1 SGHRS and CDR2 YFSETQ. V was clipped by 4 bases and J by 3 bases, with 11 bases between them. The CDR3 is 14 amino acids. CDR3 region: CASSAGAIYNEQFF. The CDR3 DNA sequence: TGCGCCAGCAGCGCGGGGGCTATCTACAATGAGCAGTTCTTC.

The gene calls are TRBV4-1 and TRBJ2-1; 13 nucleotides line up with TRBD2. Germline-derived CDR1 and CDR2 are MGHRA and YSYEKL. The CDR3 sequence is 17 residues long. V trimming: 2 bases; J trimming: 5 bases; junction bases outside the gene matches: 6. The CDR3 bases are TGCGCCAGCAGCCAACCAAGACTAGCGGGGGGAAACAATGAGCAGTTCTTC. Amino acid sequence: CASSQPRLAGGNNEQFF.

V usage is TRBV29-1 and J usage is TRBJ1-5; a possible D gene is TRBD1 (5 bases). There are 14 residues in the CDR3. Per germline, CDR1 SQVTM and CDR2 ANQGSEA. The V end lost 7 bases, the J end lost 6 bases, and 19 bases lay between the germline ends. This CDR3 reads CSATLQWGSQPQHF. CDR3 in DNA: TGCAGCGCCACACTACAATGGGGGTCTCAGCCCCAGCATTTT.

V gene TRBV5-1 combines with J gene TRBJ2-5, with D possibly called TRBD1 or TRBD2 (5 bases each). The CDR3 is 15 amino acids. Per germline, CDR1 SGHRS and CDR2 YFSETQ. V was trimmed by 0 bases and J by 1 base, leaving 10 bases between them. CDR3 loop: CASSLDEGRQETQYF. The CDR3 coding sequence is TGCGCCAGCAGCTTGGATGAGGGGCGCCAAGAGACCCAGTACTTC.

CDR3 nucleotides: TGTGCCAGCAGCCCGTGGGACATCCGACGACCCGGGGAGCTGTTTTTT. Its protein product is CASSPWDIRRPGELFF. The chain is built from TRBV28 and TRBJ2-2; D possibly corresponds to TRBD1 (6 bases). The CDR3 is 16 amino acids. V lost 6 bases, J lost 6 bases, and 20 bases lay in between. CDR1 is MDHEN and CDR2 is SYDVKM in the germline V gene.

V gene TRBV11-2 combines with J gene TRBJ2-5; 8 positions match TRBD2. Trimming took 5 bases from V and 3 from J; bases not matched to a gene: 5. CDR3 length equals 14 residues. Germline CDR1 SGHAT, CDR2 FQNNGV. This chain's CDR3 is CASSRTGGEETQYF. The CDR3 bases are TGTGCCAGCAGCCGAACCGGGGGGGAAGAGACCCAGTACTTC.

The table lists this clone with a count of one. The chain combines TRBV5-6 with TRBJ2-7, with 8 bases that match TRBD1. The V gene's germline CDR1 is SGHDT and CDR2 YYEEEE. The CDR3 length is 15 residues. With V trimmed by 1 base and J by 2 bases, 5 bases remained unmatched. The CDR3 region is CASSLRGQEAYEQYF. CDR3 sequence (DNA): TGTGCCAGCAGCTTGAGGGGACAGGAGGCCTACGAGCAGTACTTC. Complete variable domain (other parts from reference TRBV5-6 and TRBJ2-7): DAGVTQSPTHLIKTRGQQVTLRCSPKSGHDTVSWYQQALGQGPQFIFQYYEEEERQRGNFPDRFSGHQFPNYSSELNVNALLLGDSALYLCASSLRGQEAYEQYFGPGTRLTVT.

The rearrangement links TRBV9 to TRBJ2-3, with TRBD1 matching over 9 bases. The ends lost 4 bases at V and 2 bases at J; junction bases unmatched: 8. The germline V gene has CDR1 SGDLS and CDR2 YYNGEE. CDR3 size: 16 residues. CDR3 bases: TGTGCCAGCAGCCCTCTCAGGACAGGGGACACAGATACGCAGTATTTT. It is translated as CASSPLRTGDTDTQYF.

The rearrangement joins TRBV11-3 to TRBJ2-2; D is possibly TRBD2 (5 bases). CDR1 and CDR2 (germline): SGHNT, YENEEA. Between the trimmed V and J ends, which lost 1 base and 4 bases, there was a span of 13 bases. The CDR3 extends over 16 amino acids. CDR3 in DNA: TGTGCCAGCAGCTTAGTAAGGGCACGGGGCACCGGGGAGCTGTTTTTT. As protein: CASSLVRARGTGELFF.